This is a list of T cell receptor beta chains from one sample in a study of Ad26.COV2.S vaccination and SARS-CoV-2 variants. Produced via immunoSEQ multiplex PCR; TCRdb's table is partial and in-frame only. The sample has roughly 400,000 clones; 80% to 95% are singletons. Here the sequenced sample was peripheral blood, taken in a trial of Ad26.COV2.S vaccine versus placebo. These receptors originate from a person between 18 and 65 years old who received the Ad26.COV2.S COVID-19 vaccine or a placebo. The CDR3 runs from the conserved cysteine through the conserved F or W. A D gene is named only where the DNA matches it firmly. Clone size is shown for a subset of rows, as once, few, many or a class of expanded clone.

abundance	v_gene	d_gene	j_gene	CDR3aa	CDR3nt
NA	TRBV28	NA	TRBJ1-2	CASSSYQGTFYGYTF	TGTGCCAGCAGCTCATATCAGGGGACTTTCTATGGCTACACCTTC
NA	TRBV7-6	NA	TRBJ2-1	CASSLGTGSYNEQFF	TGTGCCAGCAGCTTAGGCACAGGATCCTACAATGAGCAGTTCTTC
once	TRBV19	NA	TRBJ2-3	CASSNRVRDTQYF	TGTGCCAGTAGTAACCGGGTGAGGGATACGCAGTATTTT
NA	TRBV13	NA	TRBJ1-4	CASSLGAVTTNEKLFF	TGTGCCAGCAGCTTAGGGGCGGTGACAACTAATGAAAAACTGTTTTTT
NA	TRBV7-7	TRBD2	TRBJ2-3	CASSPASTSGGWDTQYF	TGTGCCAGCAGCCCCGCCTCAACTAGCGGGGGGTGGGATACGCAGTATTTT
NA	TRBV6-1	TRBD1	TRBJ1-2	CASSEPLRGRSYGYTF	TGTGCCAGCAGTGAACCCTTAAGGGGGCGGTCCTATGGCTACACCTTC
few	TRBV28	NA	TRBJ1-5	CASNRQAYSNQPQHF	TGTGCCAGCAATCGGCAGGCCTATAGCAATCAGCCCCAGCATTTT
NA	TRBV18	NA	TRBJ2-1	CASSITRGQKYNEQFF	TGTGCCAGCTCGATCACCAGGGGTCAGAAGTACAATGAGCAGTTCTTC
NA	TRBV6-2/TRBV6-3	TRBD1	TRBJ1-1	CASSEILRGGNTEAFF	TGTGCCAGCAGTGAGATCCTCAGGGGGGGAAACACTGAAGCTTTCTTT
NA	TRBV7-9	TRBD1	TRBJ1-2	CASSSRDRVFLAGYTF	TGTGCCAGCAGCTCCCGGGACAGGGTGTTTTTGGCTGGCTACACCTTC
few	TRBV5-1	NA	TRBJ1-5	CASSLGQSNQPQHF	TGCGCCAGCAGCTTGGGACAGAGCAATCAGCCCCAGCATTTT
NA	TRBV9	NA	TRBJ2-7	CASSRDTLEQYF	TGTGCCAGCAGCCGGGACACCCTCGAGCAGTACTTC
NA	TRBV18	TRBD2	TRBJ2-2	CASSYSIQRGTTGELFF	TGTGCCAGCTCATACTCTATCCAGCGGGGGACCACCGGGGAGCTGTTTTTT
NA	TRBV9	TRBD2	TRBJ2-1	CASSVGFSGVVNEQFF	TGTGCCAGCAGCGTAGGGTTTAGCGGGGTTGTCAATGAGCAGTTCTTC
NA	TRBV6-5	NA	TRBJ2-2	CASSSRDGIGELFF	TGTGCCAGCAGTTCAAGAGACGGGATCGGGGAGCTGTTTTTT
NA	TRBV5-6	NA	TRBJ1-1	CASSLVGADTEAFF	TGTGCCAGCAGCTTGGTGGGGGCTGACACTGAAGCTTTCTTT
NA	TRBV4-3	NA	TRBJ2-1	CASSQEWGPQFF	TGCGCCAGCAGCCAAGAGTGGGGACCTCAGTTCTTC
NA	TRBV5-1	TRBD1	TRBJ2-2	CASSLEGAPGELFF	TGCGCCAGCAGCTTGGAGGGGGCCCCCGGGGAGCTGTTTTTT
NA	TRBV6-5	TRBD1	TRBJ1-1	CASRKPGTGGASAFF	TGTGCCAGCAGAAAACCCGGGACAGGGGGCGCGTCAGCTTTCTTT
NA	TRBV5-1	NA	TRBJ1-5	CASRSGFPNQPQHF	TGCGCCAGCAGATCCGGTTTCCCCAATCAGCCCCAGCATTTT
NA	TRBV27	TRBD1	TRBJ2-1	CATRGRRYNEQFF	TGTGCCACCAGGGGGCGCCGGTACAATGAGCAGTTCTTC
NA	TRBV20-1	NA	TRBJ2-4	CSASAKNIQYF	TGCAGTGCTAGCGCCAAAAACATTCAGTACTTC
NA	TRBV4-3	NA	TRBJ2-2	CASSRVGLANTGELFF	TGCGCCAGCAGCCGGGTGGGTCTCGCGAACACCGGGGAGCTGTTTTTT
once	TRBV24-1	TRBD1	TRBJ2-1	CATSDRDNMDEQFF	TGTGCCACCTCTGACAGGGATAATATGGATGAGCAGTTCTTC
NA	TRBV27	NA	TRBJ2-7	CASSLAPTAYEQYF	TGTGCCAGCAGTTTAGCCCCGACAGCCTACGAGCAGTACTTC
NA	TRBV4-3	TRBD2	TRBJ2-7	CASSPGLAGFYEQYF	TGCGCCAGCAGCCCAGGACTAGCGGGGTTCTACGAGCAGTACTTC
NA	TRBV11-2	NA	TRBJ2-2	CASSLVSGTGNTGELFF	TGTGCCAGCAGCTTAGTCAGCGGGACAGGGAACACCGGGGAGCTGTTTTTT
NA	TRBV5-1	NA	TRBJ2-5	CASRTEGNIYVTQYF	TGCGCCAGCAGGACAGAAGGGAATATCTACGTGACCCAGTACTTC
NA	TRBV19	TRBD1	TRBJ2-3	CASSLTGADTQYF	TGTGCCAGTAGCCTCACAGGGGCAGATACGCAGTATTTT
NA	TRBV28	NA	TRBJ2-7	CASSFDQGYEQYF	TGTGCCAGCAGTTTCGACCAGGGCTACGAGCAGTACTTC
NA	TRBV6-6	TRBD1	TRBJ1-4	CASRNQGAWEKLFF	TGTGCCAGCAGAAATCAGGGGGCGTGGGAAAAACTGTTTTTT
NA	TRBV10-3	TRBD2	TRBJ2-7	CAISEAGGNYEQYF	TGTGCCATCAGTGAGGCGGGGGGAAACTACGAGCAGTACTTC
NA	TRBV7-2	NA	TRBJ1-2	CASSTRQVVLGGYTF	TGTGCCAGCAGCACACGACAGGTCGTGCTGGGCGGCTACACCTTC
once	TRBV2	NA	TRBJ2-2	CASSDDWHPGSAAGELFF	TGTGCCAGCAGTGATGACTGGCACCCCGGGAGCGCCGCCGGGGAGCTGTTTTTT
NA	TRBV7-9	NA	TRBJ2-1	CASSLASGYNEQFF	TGTGCCAGCAGCTTAGCTTCGGGGTACAATGAGCAGTTCTTC
NA	TRBV6-5	NA	TRBJ2-7	CASSYGAGYEQYF	TGTGCCAGCAGTTACGGGGCCGGGTACGAGCAGTACTTC
NA	TRBV3-1/TRBV3-2	NA	TRBJ1-1	CASSEQQGGNTEAFF	TGTGCCAGCAGCGAACAACAAGGAGGGAACACTGAAGCTTTCTTT
NA	TRBV19	TRBD1	TRBJ2-7	CASNAPGQGAYEQYF	TGTGCCAGTAACGCCCCGGGACAGGGGGCGTACGAGCAGTACTTC
once	TRBV6-5	NA	TRBJ1-6	CASSLGQSNSPLHF	TGTGCCAGCAGTTTAGGGCAGTCCAATTCACCCCTCCACTTT
few	TRBV25-1	NA	TRBJ1-3	CASSESGGNTIYF	TGTGCCAGCAGTGAATCGGGCGGAAACACCATATATTTT
NA	TRBV11-3	NA	TRBJ2-5	CASSLDYQETQYF	TGTGCCAGCAGCCTGGACTACCAAGAGACCCAGTACTTC
NA	TRBV3-1/TRBV3-2	TRBD1	TRBJ1-2	CASSHPGGLVYGYTF	TGTGCCAGCAGCCACCCAGGGGGGCTGGTCTATGGCTACACCTTC
NA	TRBV7-8	TRBD1	TRBJ2-7	CASSALRQGAIGREQYF	TGTGCCAGCAGCGCACTTAGACAGGGGGCAATCGGGCGCGAGCAGTACTTC
NA	TRBV18	NA	TRBJ2-3	CASSPSVWDTQYF	TGTGCCAGCTCACCGTCTGTTTGGGATACGCAGTATTTT
few	TRBV29-1	TRBD1	TRBJ1-5	CSVVTTGGMDQPQHF	TGCAGCGTTGTGACGACAGGGGGCATGGATCAGCCCCAGCATTTT